Included here is one TCR beta chain sequence, with context. Its antigen is currently not known. No per-base quality is available; no much larger clone lies one base away. This sample was taken from a study of cytomegalovirus exposure and HLA in healthy donors (dated 2017 in TCRdb). Background on the whole study: According to a later analysis, the 120 or so validation repertoires were produced on the same platform as the 700 or so repertoires of the first cohort. To predict cytomegalovirus infection status, the study brought together high-throughput TCR immunosequencing, statistical association of individual TCRs with disease status, and machine learning. The study aimed to test whether signatures of past pathogen exposure could be identified by cataloging public T cell receptors. Besides the first cohort of 666 subjects, a separate validation cohort made up of over a hundred different subjects was used. What the study reported, not specific to this receptor: In vitro tests confirmed that a few of the cytomegalovirus-associated TCR beta chains recognize cytomegalovirus antigens. The authors suggested that the approach could potentially be generalized to other disease states and immunological phenotypes. Most TCR sequences were observed very rarely across donors, whereas some public TCRs were present in many individuals. In the study, some 160 TCR beta chains were listed as associated with cytomegalovirus. The classifier was reported to diagnose cytomegalovirus status with high specificity and sensitivity in both the original cohort and the validation cohort. The validation cohort had no HLA typing available for a later analysis, so co-occurrence within that cohort was assessed over all 120 or so repertoires. Subsequent analysis determined that TCRs grouped into clusters in the first cohort also showed a tendency toward co-occurrence across the roughly 110 validation repertoires, and about 93% of cluster scores exceeded 0.

The donors were included in the validation cohort of 120 subjects, a group kept apart from the roughly 700-subject first cohort. Library preparation was by the immunoSEQ multiplex PCR assay. Per the original workflow: A statistical classification framework was developed to diagnose cytomegalovirus status using the catalog of TCR beta chain sequences. Sourced from immuneACCESS, this table was stored by TCRdb with only in-frame sequences that have V and J called. A share of the clones is absent; for the studies checked, an unresolved V gene accounts for under half, and the remainder has no known explanation. V and J calls and clone size follow that table, whereas D and trimming were derived from the DNA. In all, the sample holds about 280,000 clones, and over 75% of those were seen once. Together, the top ten hold roughly 0.93% of the sample. The sample comprised PBMCs. The receptor was isolated from a young woman in good health and CMV-seronegative.

CDR3 loop: CASSVSSRYNEQFF. The nucleotide sequence reads as follows: TGTGCCAGCAGTGTTTCTAGCCGCTACAATGAGCAGTTCTTC. Rearrangement joined TRBV2 to TRBJ2-1; tentative D gene TRBD2, with 5 bases matching. Per the germline V gene, SNHLY is the CDR1 and FYNNEI is the CDR2. Between the V and J ends, shortened by 4 bases and 3 bases respectively, the junction contains 10 bases. The CDR3 has 14 amino acids, counting the end cysteine and phenylalanine. Of all the DNA, just the CDR3 is kept, 42 bases in frame from base 1. The entire variable domain, with the stretches around the CDR3 drawn from the reference TRBV2 and TRBJ2-1 proteins, is EPEVTQTPSHQVTQMGQEVILRCVPISNHLYFYWYRQILGQKVEFLVSFYNNEISEKSEIFDDQFSVERPDGSNFTLKIRSTKLEDSAMYFCASSVSSRYNEQFFGPGTRLTVL.